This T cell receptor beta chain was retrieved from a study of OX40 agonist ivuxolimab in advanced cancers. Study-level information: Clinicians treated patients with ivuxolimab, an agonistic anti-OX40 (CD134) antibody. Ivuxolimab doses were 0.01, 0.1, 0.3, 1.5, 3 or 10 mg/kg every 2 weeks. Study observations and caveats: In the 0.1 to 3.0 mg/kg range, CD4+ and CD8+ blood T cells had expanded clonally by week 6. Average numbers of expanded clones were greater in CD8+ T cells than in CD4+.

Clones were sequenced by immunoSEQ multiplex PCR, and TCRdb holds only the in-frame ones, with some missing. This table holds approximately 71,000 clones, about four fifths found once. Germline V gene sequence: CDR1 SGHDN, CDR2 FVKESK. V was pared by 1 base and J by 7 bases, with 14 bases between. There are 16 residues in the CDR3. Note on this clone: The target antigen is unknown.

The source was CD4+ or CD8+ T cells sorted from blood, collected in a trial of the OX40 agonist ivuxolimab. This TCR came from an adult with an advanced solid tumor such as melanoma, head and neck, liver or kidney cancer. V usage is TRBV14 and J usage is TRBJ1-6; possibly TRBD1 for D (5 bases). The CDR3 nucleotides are TGTGCCAGCAGCCAAGTAACAGGCTACTCAAATTCACCCCTCCACTTT. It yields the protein CASSQVTGYSNSPLHF.